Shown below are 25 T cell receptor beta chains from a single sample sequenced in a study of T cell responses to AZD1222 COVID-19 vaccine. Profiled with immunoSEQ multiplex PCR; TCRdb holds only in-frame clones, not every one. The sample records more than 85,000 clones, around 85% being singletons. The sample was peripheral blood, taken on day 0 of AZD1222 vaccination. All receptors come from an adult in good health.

CDR3 loop: CASSLLGGATYYEQYF. Written as DNA, the CDR3 is TGTGCCAGCAGTTTGTTAGGGGGTGCGACGTACTACGAGCAGTACTTC. The V gene is TRBV28, the J gene TRBJ2-7; weak D call: TRBD1 (6 bases). The length of the CDR3 is 16 residues. Trimming took 3 bases from V and 3 from J, leaving 18 bases between them. CDR1 is MDHEN and CDR2 is SYDVKM in the germline V gene.

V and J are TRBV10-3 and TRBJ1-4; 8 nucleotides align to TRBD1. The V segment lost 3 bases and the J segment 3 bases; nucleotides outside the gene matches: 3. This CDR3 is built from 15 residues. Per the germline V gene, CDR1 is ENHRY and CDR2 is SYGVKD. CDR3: CAISERQGPNEKLFF. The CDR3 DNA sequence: TGTGCCATCAGTGAAAGACAGGGGCCTAATGAAAAACTGTTTTTT.

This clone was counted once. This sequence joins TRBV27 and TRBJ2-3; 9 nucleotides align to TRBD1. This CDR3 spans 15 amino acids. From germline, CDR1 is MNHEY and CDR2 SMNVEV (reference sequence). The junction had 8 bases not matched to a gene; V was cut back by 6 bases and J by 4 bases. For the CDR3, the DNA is TGTGCCAGCAGCTCCAGACAGGGGGTCGCAGATACGCAGTATTTT. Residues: CASSSRQGVADTQYF.

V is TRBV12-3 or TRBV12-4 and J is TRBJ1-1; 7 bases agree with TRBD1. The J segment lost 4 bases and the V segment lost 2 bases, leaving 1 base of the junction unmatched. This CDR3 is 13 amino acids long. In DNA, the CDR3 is TGTGCCAGCAGTTTACAGGGGGGCACTGAAGCTTTCTTT. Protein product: CASSLQGGTEAFF.

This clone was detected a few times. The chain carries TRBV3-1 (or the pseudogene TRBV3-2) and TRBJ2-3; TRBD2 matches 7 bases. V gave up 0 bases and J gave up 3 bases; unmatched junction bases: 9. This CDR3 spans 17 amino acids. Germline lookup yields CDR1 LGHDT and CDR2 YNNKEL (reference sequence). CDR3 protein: CASSQERSGAWTDTQYF. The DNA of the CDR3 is TGTGCCAGCAGCCAAGAGCGGAGCGGGGCTTGGACAGATACGCAGTATTTT.

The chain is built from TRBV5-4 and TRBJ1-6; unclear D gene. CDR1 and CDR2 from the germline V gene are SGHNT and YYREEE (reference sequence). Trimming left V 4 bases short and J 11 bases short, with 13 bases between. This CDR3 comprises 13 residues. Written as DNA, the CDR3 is TGTGCCAGCAGCAACCAGGAACTTGCACCCCTCCACTTT. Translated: CASSNQELAPLHF.

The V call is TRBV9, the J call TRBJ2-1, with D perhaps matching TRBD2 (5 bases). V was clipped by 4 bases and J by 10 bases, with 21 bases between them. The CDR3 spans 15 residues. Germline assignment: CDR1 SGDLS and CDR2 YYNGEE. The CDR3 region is CASSPTGEANTEQFF. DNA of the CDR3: TGTGCCAGCAGCCCCACCGGGGAAGCAAATACCGAGCAGTTCTTC.

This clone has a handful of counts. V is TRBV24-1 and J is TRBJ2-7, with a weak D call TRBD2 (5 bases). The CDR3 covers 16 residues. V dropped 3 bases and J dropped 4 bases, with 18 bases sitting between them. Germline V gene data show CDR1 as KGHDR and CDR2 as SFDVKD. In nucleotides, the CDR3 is TGTGCCACCAGTGATCCCGCAGTCGAGGGCGGATACGAGCAGTACTTC. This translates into CATSDPAVEGGYEQYF.

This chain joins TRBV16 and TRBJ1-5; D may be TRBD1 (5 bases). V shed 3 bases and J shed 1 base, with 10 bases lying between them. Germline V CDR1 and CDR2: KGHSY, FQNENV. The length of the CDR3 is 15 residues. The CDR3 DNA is TGTGCCAGCAGCCAGTCAGGGATGAGCAATCAGCCCCAGCATTTT. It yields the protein CASSQSGMSNQPQHF.

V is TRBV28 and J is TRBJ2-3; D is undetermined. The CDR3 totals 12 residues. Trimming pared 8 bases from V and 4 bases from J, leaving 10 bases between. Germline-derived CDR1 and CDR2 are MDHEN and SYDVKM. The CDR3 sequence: CASHEAADTQYF. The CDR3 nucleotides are TGTGCCAGCCACGAGGCTGCAGATACGCAGTATTTT.

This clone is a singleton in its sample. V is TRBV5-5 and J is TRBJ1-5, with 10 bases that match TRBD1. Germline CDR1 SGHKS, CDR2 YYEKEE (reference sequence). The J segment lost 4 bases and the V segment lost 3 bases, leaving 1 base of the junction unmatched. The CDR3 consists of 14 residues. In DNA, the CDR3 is TGTGCCAGCAGCTCGGGACAGGGGAATCAGCCCCAGCATTTT. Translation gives CASSSGQGNQPQHF.

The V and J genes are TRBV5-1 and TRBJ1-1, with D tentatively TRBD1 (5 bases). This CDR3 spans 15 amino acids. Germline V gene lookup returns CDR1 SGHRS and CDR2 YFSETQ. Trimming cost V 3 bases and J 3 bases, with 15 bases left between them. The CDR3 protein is CASSSVRGADTEAFF. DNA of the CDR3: TGCGCCAGCAGCTCGGTTCGAGGGGCGGACACTGAAGCTTTCTTT.

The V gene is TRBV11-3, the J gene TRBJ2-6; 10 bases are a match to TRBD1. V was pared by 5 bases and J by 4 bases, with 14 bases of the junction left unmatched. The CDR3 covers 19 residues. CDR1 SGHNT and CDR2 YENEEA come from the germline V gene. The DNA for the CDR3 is TGTGCCAGCAGCCGAAACCGGGACAGGGGTTCTTCGGGGGCCAACGTCCTGACTTTC. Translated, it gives CASSRNRDRGSSGANVLTF.

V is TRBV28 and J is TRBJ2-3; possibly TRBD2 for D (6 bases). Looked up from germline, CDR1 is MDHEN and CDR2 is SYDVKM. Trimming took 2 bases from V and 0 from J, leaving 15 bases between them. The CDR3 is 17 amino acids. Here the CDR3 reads CASSLRGADYSTDTQYF. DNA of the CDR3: TGTGCCAGCAGTTTACGCGGGGCGGACTATAGCACAGATACGCAGTATTTT. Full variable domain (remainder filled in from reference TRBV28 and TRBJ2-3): DVKVTQSSRYLVKRTGEKVFLECVQDMDHENMFWYRQDPGLGLRLIYFSYDVKMKEKGDIPEGYSVSREKKERFSLILESASTNQTSMYLCASSLRGADYSTDTQYFGPGTRLTVL.

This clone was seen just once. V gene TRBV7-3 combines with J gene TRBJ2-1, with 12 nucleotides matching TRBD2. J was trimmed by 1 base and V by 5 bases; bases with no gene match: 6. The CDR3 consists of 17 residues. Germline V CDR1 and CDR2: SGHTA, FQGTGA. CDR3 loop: CASSPTSGSGSYNEQFF. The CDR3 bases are TGTGCCAGCAGCCCGACTAGCGGGAGTGGGTCCTACAATGAGCAGTTCTTC.

The CDR3 is CASRQGSTYNEQFF. The CDR3 DNA reads TGTGCTAGCCGTCAAGGGTCCACCTACAATGAGCAGTTCTTC. This chain links TRBV12-5 with TRBJ2-1; the D is unclear. The ends were cut back, 9 bases at V and 2 bases at J, with 14 bases in the middle. Germline V lookup: CDR1 LGHNT, CDR2 FRNRAP. The length of the CDR3 is 14 residues. Based on the CDR3 plus reference TRBV12-5 and TRBJ2-1, the full variable domain is DARVTQTPRHKVTEMGQEVTMRCQPILGHNTVFWYRQTMMQGLELLAYFRNRAPLDDSGMPKDRFSAEMPDATLATLKIQPSEPRDSAVYFCASRQGSTYNEQFFGPGTRLTVL.

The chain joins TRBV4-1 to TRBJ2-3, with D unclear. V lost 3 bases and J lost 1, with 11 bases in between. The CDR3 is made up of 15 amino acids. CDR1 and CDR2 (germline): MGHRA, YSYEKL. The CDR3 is CASSHEETGTDTQYF. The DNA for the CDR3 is TGCGCCAGCAGCCACGAAGAAACGGGCACAGATACGCAGTATTTT.

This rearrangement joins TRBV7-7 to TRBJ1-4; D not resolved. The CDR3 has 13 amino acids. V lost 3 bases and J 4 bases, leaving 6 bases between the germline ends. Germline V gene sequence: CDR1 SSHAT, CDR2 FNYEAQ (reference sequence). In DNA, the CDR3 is TGTGCCAGCAGCTTGGGGAGTAATGAAAAACTGTTTTTT. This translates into CASSLGSNEKLFF.

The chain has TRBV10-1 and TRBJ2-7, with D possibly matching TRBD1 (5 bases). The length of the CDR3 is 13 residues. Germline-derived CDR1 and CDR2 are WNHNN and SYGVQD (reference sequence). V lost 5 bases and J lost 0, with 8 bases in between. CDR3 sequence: CASSPDNSYEQYF. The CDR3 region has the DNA TGCGCCAGCAGTCCGGACAACTCCTACGAGCAGTACTTC.

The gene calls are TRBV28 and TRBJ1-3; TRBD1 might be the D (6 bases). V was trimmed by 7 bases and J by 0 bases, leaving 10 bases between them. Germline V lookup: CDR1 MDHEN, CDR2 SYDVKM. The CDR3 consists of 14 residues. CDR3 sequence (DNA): TGTGCCAGCACCACAGGGAGCTCTGGAAACACCATATATTTT. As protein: CASTTGSSGNTIYF.

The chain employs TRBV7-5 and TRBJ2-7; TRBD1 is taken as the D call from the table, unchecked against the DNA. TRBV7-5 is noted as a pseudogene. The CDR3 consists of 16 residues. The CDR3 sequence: CVRSATGQDQSYEQYF. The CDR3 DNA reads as TGTGTCAGAAGCGCTACGGGACAGGACCAATCCTACGAGCAGTACTTC.

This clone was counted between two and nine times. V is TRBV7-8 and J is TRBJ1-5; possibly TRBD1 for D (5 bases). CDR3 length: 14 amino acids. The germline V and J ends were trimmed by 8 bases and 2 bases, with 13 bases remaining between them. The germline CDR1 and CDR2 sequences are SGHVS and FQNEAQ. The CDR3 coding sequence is TGTGCCAGCGGTCACAGGCCGGGCAATCAGCCCCAGCATTTT. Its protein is CASGHRPGNQPQHF. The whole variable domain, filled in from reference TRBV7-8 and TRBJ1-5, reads GAGVSQSPRYKVAKRGQDVALRCDPISGHVSLFWYQQALGQGPEFLTYFQNEAQLDKSGLPSDRFFAERPEGSVSTLKIQRTQQEDSAVYLCASGHRPGNQPQHFGDGTRLSIL.

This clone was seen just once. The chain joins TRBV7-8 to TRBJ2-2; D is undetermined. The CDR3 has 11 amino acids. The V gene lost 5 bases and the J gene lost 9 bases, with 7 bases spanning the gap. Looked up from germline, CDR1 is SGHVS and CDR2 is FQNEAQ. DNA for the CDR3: TGTGCCAGCAGCCCCTCGAGGGAGCTGTTTTTT. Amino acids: CASSPSRELFF.

CDR3 coding DNA: TGTGCCAGCGGGGACAGAGGCCCAGGAAACTATGGCTACACCTTC. It specifies CASGDRGPGNYGYTF. The chain has TRBV2 and TRBJ1-2; 7 bases line up with TRBD1. The germline V gene has CDR1 SNHLY and CDR2 FYNNEI. The junction had 11 bases not matched to a gene; V was cut back by 8 bases and J by 2 bases. The CDR3 runs 15 residues.

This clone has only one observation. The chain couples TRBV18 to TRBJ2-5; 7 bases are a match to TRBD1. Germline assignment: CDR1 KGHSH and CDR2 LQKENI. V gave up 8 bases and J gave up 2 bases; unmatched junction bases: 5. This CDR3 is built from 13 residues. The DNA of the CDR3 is TGTGCCAGCCAGGAGACAGGGCAAGAGACCCAGTACTTC. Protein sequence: CASQETGQETQYF.